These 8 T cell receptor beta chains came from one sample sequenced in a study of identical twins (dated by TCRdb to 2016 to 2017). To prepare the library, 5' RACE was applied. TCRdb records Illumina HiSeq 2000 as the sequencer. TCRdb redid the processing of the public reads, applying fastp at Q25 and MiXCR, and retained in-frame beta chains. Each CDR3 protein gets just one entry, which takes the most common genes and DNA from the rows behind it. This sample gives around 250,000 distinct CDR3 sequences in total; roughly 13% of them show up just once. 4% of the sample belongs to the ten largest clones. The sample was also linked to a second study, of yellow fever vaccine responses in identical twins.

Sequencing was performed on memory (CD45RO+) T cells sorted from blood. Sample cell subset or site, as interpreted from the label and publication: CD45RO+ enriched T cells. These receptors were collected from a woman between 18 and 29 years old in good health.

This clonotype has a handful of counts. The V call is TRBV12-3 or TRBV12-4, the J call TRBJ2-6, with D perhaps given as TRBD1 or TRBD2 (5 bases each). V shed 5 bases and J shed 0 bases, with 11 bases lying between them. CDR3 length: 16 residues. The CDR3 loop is CASSTGRSSGANVLTF. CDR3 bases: TGTGCCAGCAGTACGGGACGCAGCTCTGGGGCCAACGTCCTGACTTTC.

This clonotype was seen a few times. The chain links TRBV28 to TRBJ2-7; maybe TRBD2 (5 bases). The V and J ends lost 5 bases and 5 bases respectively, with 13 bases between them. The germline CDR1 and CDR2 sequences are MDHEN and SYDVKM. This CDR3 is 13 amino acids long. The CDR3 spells CASSPPRAHEQYF. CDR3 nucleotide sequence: TGTGCCAGCAGTCCCCCGAGGGCCCACGAGCAGTACTTC.

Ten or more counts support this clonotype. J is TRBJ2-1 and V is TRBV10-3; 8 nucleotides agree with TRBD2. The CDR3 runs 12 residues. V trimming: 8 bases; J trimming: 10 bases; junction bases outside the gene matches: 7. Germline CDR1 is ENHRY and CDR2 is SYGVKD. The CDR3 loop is CAIQLIAGEQFF. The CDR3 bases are TGTGCCATCCAACTTATAGCGGGAGAGCAGTTCTTC.

The CDR3 DNA follows: TGTGCCAGCAGCCTTAGACAGGGGAGCGGAGAGACCCAGTACTTC. Residues: CASSLRQGSGETQYF. This chain links TRBV7-2 with TRBJ2-5; 8 bases fit TRBD1. The germline CDR1 and CDR2 sequences are SGHTA and FQGNSA. CDR3 size: 15 residues. Unmatched junction bases numbered 9, after V lost 5 bases and J lost 4 bases.

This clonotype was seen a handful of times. CDR3 DNA: TGCAGTGCTAGTACCGGGGGCTCTAGCACAGATACGCAGTATTTT. It is translated as CSASTGGSSTDTQYF. The chain has TRBV20-1 and TRBJ2-3; D assignment may be TRBD1 or TRBD2 (6 bases each). The CDR3 is 15 residues long. Trimming stripped 3 bases from V and 0 bases from J, with 13 bases between. Germline lookup yields CDR1 DFQATT and CDR2 SNEGSKA (reference sequence).

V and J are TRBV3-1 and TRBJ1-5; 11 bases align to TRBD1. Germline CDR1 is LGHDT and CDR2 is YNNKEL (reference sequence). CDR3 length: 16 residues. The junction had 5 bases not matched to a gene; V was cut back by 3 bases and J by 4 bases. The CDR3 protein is CASSHGQGARNQPQHF. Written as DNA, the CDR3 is TGTGCCAGCAGCCACGGACAGGGGGCTAGAAATCAGCCCCAGCATTTT.

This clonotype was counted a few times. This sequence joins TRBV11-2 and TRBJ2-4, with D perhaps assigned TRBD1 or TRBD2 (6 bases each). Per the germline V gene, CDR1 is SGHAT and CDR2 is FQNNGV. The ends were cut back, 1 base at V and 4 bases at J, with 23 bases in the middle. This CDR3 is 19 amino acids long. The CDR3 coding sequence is TGTGCCAGCAGCTTAGGGGTGCCTTCCGGGGGCCCCATTAAAAACATTCAGTACTTC. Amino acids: CASSLGVPSGGPIKNIQYF.

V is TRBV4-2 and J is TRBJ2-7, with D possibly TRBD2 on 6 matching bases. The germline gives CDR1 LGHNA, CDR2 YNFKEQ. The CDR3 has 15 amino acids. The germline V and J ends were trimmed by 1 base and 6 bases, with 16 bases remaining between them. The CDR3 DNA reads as TGTGCCAGCAGCCAAGGGGCGGGAACAGGTCTCGAGCAGTACTTC. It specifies CASSQGAGTGLEQYF.